The rows below give T cell receptor beta chains drawn from one sample of a study of cytomegalovirus exposure and HLA in healthy donors. The data were produced by immunoSEQ multiplex PCR, yet TCRdb's version contains in-frame clones alone and is incomplete. The sample holds more than 95,000 clones, approximately 86% seen once. The sequencing input was PBMCs. The receptors stem from a man aged 18 to 29 in good health and CMV-seronegative. CDR3s include the opening cysteine and the closing phenylalanine or tryptophan. Fields, in order: V gene, D gene, clone size, J gene, CDR3 protein, CDR3 DNA. The D gene is left open where the match is weak. Some rows have no size entry. The others give once, few or many, or a class for an expanded clone.

TRBV9	TRBD2	.	TRBJ2-3	CASSPRLASSTDTQYF	TGTGCCAGCAGCCCCCGACTAGCCTCTAGCACAGATACGCAGTATTTT
TRBV2	.	.	TRBJ1-5	CATKGQGNQPQHF	TGTGCCACCAAGGGACAAGGAAATCAGCCCCAGCATTTT
TRBV23-1	.	.	TRBJ1-5	CASSQSRGNNQPQHF	TGCGCCAGCAGTCAATCTCGCGGAAACAATCAGCCCCAGCATTTT
TRBV30	TRBD2	.	TRBJ2-5	CAVGRAGGETQYF	TGTGCCGTGGGGAGGGCGGGAGGAGAGACCCAGTACTTC
TRBV29-1	TRBD2	.	TRBJ2-7	CSAGTSEYEQYF	TGCAGCGCCGGGACTAGCGAGTACGAGCAGTACTTC
TRBV2	.	.	TRBJ2-3	CASMVALTDTQYF	TGTGCCAGCATGGTAGCGCTCACAGATACGCAGTATTTT
TRBV19	TRBD2	.	TRBJ2-7	CASSMELAGAYEQYF	TGTGCCAGTAGTATGGAACTAGCGGGAGCCTACGAGCAGTACTTC
TRBV4-1	TRBD1	.	TRBJ2-7	CASSQDSGQGYEQYF	TGCGCCAGCAGCCAAGATTCGGGACAGGGTTACGAGCAGTACTTC
TRBV28	TRBD1	.	TRBJ1-5	CASIGTEYQPQHF	TGTGCCAGCATTGGGACAGAATATCAGCCCCAGCATTTT
TRBV4-3	TRBD1	.	TRBJ2-7	CASSQAALSGTGSSYEQYF	TGCGCCAGCAGCCAAGCCGCCCTCTCCGGGACAGGGTCGTCCTACGAGCAGTACTTC
TRBV4-1	.	.	TRBJ2-2	CASSQDEPYTGELFF	TGCGCCAGCAGCCAAGATGAGCCCTACACCGGGGAGCTGTTTTTT
TRBV7-2	TRBD2	once	TRBJ2-7	CASSLGGASGYEQYF	TGTGCCAGCAGCTTAGGGGGTGCTAGCGGCTACGAGCAGTACTTC
TRBV6-6	TRBD1	.	TRBJ1-5	CASREPTGTRQPQHF	TGTGCCAGCAGGGAACCGACAGGGACGAGACAGCCCCAGCATTTT
TRBV7-2	TRBD1	.	TRBJ2-7	CASSLATGSYEQYF	TGTGCCAGCAGCTTAGCGACAGGGTCCTACGAGCAGTACTTC
TRBV2	TRBD1	few	TRBJ1-1	CASSVRQGATEAFF	TGTGCCAGCAGTGTAAGACAGGGTGCCACTGAAGCTTTCTTT
TRBV5-5	.	.	TRBJ2-2	CASRGGAGTGELFF	TGTGCCAGCAGGGGAGGAGCCGGCACCGGGGAGCTGTTTTTT
TRBV27	.	.	TRBJ1-1	CASSFGEAFF	TGTGCCAGCAGTTTCGGTGAAGCTTTCTTT
TRBV5-1	TRBD2	.	TRBJ2-1	CASSSGTSGSSYNEQFF	TGCGCCAGCAGCTCCGGGACTAGCGGAAGCTCCTACAATGAGCAGTTCTTC
TRBV7-6	TRBD1	.	TRBJ1-2	CASSLPQGDSNYGYTF	TGTGCCAGCAGCTTACCTCAGGGGGATTCTAACTATGGCTACACCTTC
TRBV18	.	.	TRBJ2-3	CASSLFTDTQYF	TGTGCCAGCTCCCTATTCACAGATACGCAGTATTTT
TRBV9	.	.	TRBJ1-1	CASSATGTSAEAFF	TGTGCCAGCAGCGCCACAGGTACTTCGGCTGAAGCTTTCTTT
TRBV19	TRBD1	once	TRBJ1-4	CASSTTGTNEKLFF	TGTGCCAGTAGTACGACAGGGACTAATGAAAAACTGTTTTTT
TRBV5-1	.	few	TRBJ2-6	CASSPHLVVGANVLTF	TGCGCCAGCAGCCCACACCTCGTCGTTGGGGCCAACGTCCTGACTTTC
TRBV7-9	TRBD1	.	TRBJ2-1	CASTPTGGAYEQFF	TGTGCCAGCACGCCTACAGGGGGCGCATATGAGCAGTTCTTC
TRBV4-3	.	once	TRBJ2-1	CASSRMWGGSSYNEQFF	TGCGCCAGCAGCCGAATGTGGGGGGGCTCCTCCTACAATGAGCAGTTCTTC
TRBV6-6	TRBD2	.	TRBJ2-7	CASSYGGGSPEQYF	TGTGCCAGCAGTTACGGAGGCGGGAGTCCCGAGCAGTACTTC
TRBV9	TRBD1	.	TRBJ1-4	CASSVTPTGGHEKLFF	TGTGCCAGCAGCGTAACCCCGACAGGGGGGCATGAAAAACTGTTTTTT
TRBV7-2	TRBD1	once	TRBJ1-1	CASARQGGGTEAFF	TGTGCCAGCGCCAGACAGGGTGGGGGCACTGAAGCTTTCTTT
TRBV5-4	TRBD1	.	TRBJ1-2	CASRRQGTYGYTF	TGTGCCAGCAGACGACAGGGAACCTATGGCTACACCTTC
TRBV9	.	.	TRBJ1-5	CASGASNQPQHF	TGTGCCAGTGGTGCGAGCAATCAGCCCCAGCATTTT
TRBV7-2	.	.	TRBJ2-7	CASSPSVSRATYEQYF	TGTGCCAGCAGCCCCTCAGTATCCAGGGCCACCTACGAGCAGTACTTC
TRBV11-2	TRBD2	.	TRBJ2-5	CASSLAPGLTKETQYF	TGTGCCAGCAGCTTAGCCCCGGGACTAACAAAAGAGACCCAGTACTTC
TRBV7-2	TRBD1	.	TRBJ2-3	CASSPDRGRDTQYF	TGTGCCAGCAGCCCCGACAGGGGGCGAGATACGCAGTATTTT
TRBV6-6	.	.	TRBJ2-7	CASSYSDTYEQYF	TGTGCCAGCAGTTACTCGGACACTTACGAGCAGTACTTC
TRBV28	.	.	TRBJ2-2	CASSPHRGAVF	TGTGCCAGCAGCCCACACCGGGGAGCTGTTTTT
TRBV10-1	.	.	TRBJ1-3	CASSGEFGNTIYF	TGCGCCAGCAGTGGGGAGTTTGGAAACACCATATATTTT
TRBV7-6	TRBD1	.	TRBJ2-1	CASSDPTGGLPYNEQFF	TGTGCCAGCAGCGACCCTACAGGGGGCCTGCCCTACAATGAGCAGTTCTTC
TRBV25-1	TRBD1	.	TRBJ2-7	CASSEYVQGDYEQYF	TGTGCCAGCAGTGAATATGTCCAGGGGGATTACGAGCAGTACTTC
TRBV18	TRBD2	.	TRBJ2-3	CASSPPTSRGTDTQYF	TGTGCCAGCTCACCCCCGACTAGCCGGGGCACAGATACGCAGTATTTT
TRBV27	.	.	TRBJ2-2	CASSSRDTYTGELFF	TGTGCCAGCAGTTCCCGGGACACCTACACCGGGGAGCTGTTTTTT
TRBV7-2	.	.	TRBJ1-1	CASSLTRNTEAFF	TGTGCCAGCAGTCTCACAAGGAACACTGAAGCTTTCTTT
TRBV5-4	TRBD2	.	TRBJ2-1	CASSRGLAGTNEQFF	TGTGCCAGCAGCAGGGGACTAGCGGGAACTAATGAGCAGTTCTTC
TRBV7-2	.	.	TRBJ2-5	CASSLVLVEETQYF	TGTGCCAGCAGCTTAGTACTAGTCGAGGAGACCCAGTACTTC
TRBV25-1	TRBD1	few	TRBJ2-6	CASSGTGAAGANVLTF	TGTGCCAGCAGTGGGACAGGGGCGGCTGGGGCCAACGTCCTGACTTTC
TRBV6-5	TRBD2	.	TRBJ2-7	CASSGGTSGIYEQYF	TGTGCCAGCAGTGGTGGGACTAGCGGGATTTACGAGCAGTACTTC
TRBV15	.	.	TRBJ1-4	CATTPRVAEKLFF	TGTGCCACCACCCCGCGGGTAGCCGAAAAACTGTTTTTT
TRBV28	TRBD1	.	TRBJ1-2	CASSSRGPGYTF	TGTGCCAGCAGTTCCAGGGGGCCAGGCTACACCTTC
TRBV5-6	.	.	TRBJ1-1	CASSPGNTEAFF	TGTGCCAGCAGCCCAGGGAACACTGAAGCTTTCTTT
TRBV6-5	TRBD1	few	TRBJ2-7	CASSGGTGSSYEQYF	TGTGCCAGCAGTGGCGGGACAGGCAGCTCCTACGAGCAGTACTTC
TRBV6-5	.	.	TRBJ2-4	CASSSGLEGDIQYF	TGTGCCAGCAGTTCGGGCCTTGAGGGAGACATTCAGTACTTC
TRBV4-3	.	few	TRBJ2-7	CASSQAQGYEQYF	TGCGCCAGCAGCCAAGCCCAGGGCTACGAGCAGTACTTC
TRBV6-5	.	.	TRBJ1-1	CASSYDGGDTEAFF	TGTGCCAGCAGTTACGATGGGGGGGACACTGAAGCCTTCTTT
TRBV5-4	TRBD2	.	TRBJ2-7	CASSLAGGIYEQYF	TGTGCCAGCAGCCTAGCGGGAGGCATCTACGAGCAGTACTTC
TRBV11-1	.	.	TRBJ1-2	CASSLRWGDGYTF	TGTGCCAGCAGCTTGCGGTGGGGAGATGGCTACACCTTC
TRBV6-1	TRBD2	.	TRBJ2-3	CASSEHSGSGDTQYF	TGTGCCAGCAGTGAGCATAGCGGGAGTGGAGATACGCAGTATTTT